Presented here are 5 T cell receptor beta chains from one specimen sequenced in a study of TIL therapy for anti-PD-1-resistant metastatic lung cancer. This was the immunoSEQ v3 assay. Repertoires were generated with immunoSEQ multiplex PCR, while TCRdb's copy carries only in-frame clones and drops some. This table has 50,000 to 70,000 clones, 69% appearing once. Time point noted: pre-treatment sample, taken before nivolumab and TIL therapy. The source material was blood, sampled at baseline. These receptors all come from a person between 25 and 80 years old with non-small cell lung cancer.

This clone appeared a single time. This chain joins TRBV19 and TRBJ1-1; TRBD1 matches at 11 bases. The CDR3 is 13 residues long. The ends lost 4 bases at V and 11 bases at J; junction bases unmatched: 6. Per the germline V gene, CDR1 is LNHDA and CDR2 is SQIVND (reference sequence). The CDR3 coding sequence is TGTGCCAGTAGTACCCGGACAGGGGGCAAGGCTTTCTTT. Translating gives CASSTRTGGKAFF.

The genes are TRBV6-5 and TRBJ2-2, with TRBD1 matching 9 bases. Per the germline V gene, CDR1 is MNHEY and CDR2 is SVGAGI. The CDR3 has 16 amino acids. V trimming: 0 bases; J trimming: 6 bases; junction bases outside the gene matches: 5. The CDR3 loop reads CASSYSRDREAGELFF. As DNA, the CDR3 is TGTGCCAGCAGTTACTCGAGGGACAGGGAGGCCGGGGAGCTGTTTTTT.

This chain connects TRBV2 to TRBJ2-2; tentative D call: TRBD1 (6 bases). Germline V gene sequence: CDR1 SNHLY, CDR2 FYNNEI. V gave up 6 bases and J gave up 2 bases, with 16 bases separating them. The CDR3 has 16 residues. The CDR3 protein is CASSGWGRGNTGELFF. CDR3 bases: TGTGCCAGCAGCGGGTGGGGCAGGGGAAACACCGGGGAGCTGTTTTTT.

The chain employs TRBV18 and TRBJ2-7; 7 positions agree with TRBD2. The CDR3 is 15 amino acids. Unmatched junction bases numbered 11, after V lost 8 bases and J lost 1 base. The germline V gene encodes CDR1 KGHSH and CDR2 LQKENI. The CDR3 is CASRWGAGSSYEQYF. CDR3 bases: TGTGCCAGCCGATGGGGAGCGGGGTCGTCCTACGAGCAGTACTTC.

This clone appeared a single time. The chain joins TRBV5-4 to TRBJ2-3; 10 bases are shared with TRBD2. The junction had 1 base not matched to a gene; V was cut back by 1 base and J by 2 bases. This CDR3 is 15 amino acids long. Looked up from germline, CDR1 is SGHNT and CDR2 is YYREEE (reference sequence). The CDR3 DNA is TGTGCCAGCAGCTTGAGCGGGAGGGCCACAGATACGCAGTATTTT. The encoded protein is CASSLSGRATDTQYF.